This T cell receptor beta chain was profiled in a study of T-cell memory formation after mild COVID-19 (dated by TCRdb to about 2021). As for the study more broadly: TCR sequence clusters from the two donors were largely donor specific. T-cell clones expanding and contracting after mild COVID-19 in a couple of donors were tracked by longitudinal TCRalpha and TCRbeta repertoire sequencing. The cohort was made up of two young adult volunteers, one female and one male, who were previously healthy. What the study reported, not specific to this receptor: The study covered only a couple of mild cases, and larger cohorts including severe cases with pre-infection samples were considered necessary. Clones contracting from day 15 to 85 had balanced CD4/CD8 phenotypes, while a second wave expanding from day 15 to 37 was biased towards CD4+. Some responding clones were detected in pre-infection memory, suggesting pre-existing cross-reactive memory T cells joined the SARS-CoV-2 response. The second-wave clones that peaked on day 37 were not confirmed to be SARS-CoV-2 specific. Contracting CD4+ clones turned up mainly in the CM and EM memory subsets, whereas EMRA was where CD8+ clones were enriched.

Concerning this clonotype: The clone's antigen remains unknown. The record has no base qualities; no much larger clone is one base away.

The instrument was an Illumina NovaSeq 6000. TCRalpha and TCRbeta cDNA libraries were built by 5'RACE with constant-segment primers, adding sample barcodes and unique molecular identifiers. Trizol reagent was used to extract RNA from every sample. Libraries were amplified in two PCR steps, with a second sample barcode and Illumina TruSeq adapters added in the second step. The libraries were sequenced on an Illumina NovaSeq using 2 x 150 bp paired-end reads. In the original analysis: The reads were demultiplexed and collapsed into UMI-guided consensus sequences using migec v1.2.7. Using mixcr v2.1.11, UMI consensuses were aligned to TRA and TRB V and J templates and then assembled into clonotypes. Expanded or contracted clonotypes were those called significant by both edgeR and NoisET, with noise models trained on biological replicates. For edgeR calls, the thresholds were a false discovery rate-adjusted p below 0.01 and a log2 fold-change of 1. PCA with hierarchical clustering of max-normalized trajectories of the 1000 most abundant clonotypes was used as exploratory dynamics analysis. Separately sequenced CD4+ and CD8+ repertoires were used to assign a CD4 or CD8 phenotype to each responding clone. TCRdb reprocessing: public reads trimmed at Q25 with fastp, clones called with MiXCR, in-frame beta chains kept. Rows are combined by CDR3 protein, so each entry shows the most common genes and DNA. These V and J calls originate from TCRdb's pipeline instead of the authors' own analysis. The sample contains 470,000 or so distinct CDR3 sequences, approximately 18% of them found a single time. 9% to 15% of the sample is in the top ten clones.

PBMCs were isolated by Ficoll-Paque density gradient centrifugation. This clonotype was sampled from an adult woman who had mild COVID-19 (a few samples of this study predate the infection). The sample titles of this study are shuffled in the database, so cell type and time point are left out; the donor was told from shared clones. The sequencing sample was made of PBMCs or a T cell subset sorted from them (not recorded which).

CDR3 protein: CSASTSDSYEQYF. The nucleotide sequence reads TGCAGTGCTAGCACTAGCGACTCCTACGAGCAGTACTTC. The sequence links TRBV20-1 to TRBJ2-7; the junction holds 7 bases that match TRBD2. CDR1 and CDR2, per the germline V gene (reference sequence), are DFQATT and SNEGSKA. The CDR3 holds 13 amino acids from the cysteine to the phenylalanine. The retained sequence is limited to the CDR3, 39 bases, with the frame set at the first base. From V the trimming removes 3 bases and from J it removes 0 bases, while the gene matches leave 2 bases of the junction unaccounted for.